The 24 T cell receptor beta chains reported below all come from one sample, sequenced in a study of blood T cell repertoires in COVID-19. Data came from immunoSEQ multiplex PCR; TCRdb stores just in-frame clones and leaves some out. The repertoire consists of about 58,000 clones, with roughly 83% occurring once and the leading ten covering roughly 10%. Material: peripheral blood. All receptors come from a man aged 50 to 59 with COVID-19, enrolled during active disease.

The genes are TRBV11-3 and TRBJ2-3; D possibly corresponds to TRBD1 (6 bases). V lost 5 bases, J lost 2 bases, and 11 bases lay in between. The length of the CDR3 is 14 residues. From germline, CDR1 is SGHNT and CDR2 YENEEA. CDR3 nucleotide sequence: TGTGCCAGCAGCCACCGGGACACCACAGATACGCAGTATTTT. The encoded protein is CASSHRDTTDTQYF.

The gene calls are TRBV5-4 and TRBJ2-1, with TRBD2 as a possible D gene (6 bases). The CDR3 contains 16 residues. Between the trimmed V and J ends, which lost 0 bases and 7 bases, there was a span of 17 bases. CDR1 is SGHNT, CDR2 YYREEE, per germline (reference sequence). The CDR3 is CASSLVAGTGTNEQFF. In nucleotides, the CDR3 is TGTGCCAGCAGCTTGGTTGCGGGAACGGGGACGAATGAGCAGTTCTTC. The whole variable domain, remainder taken from reference TRBV5-4 and TRBJ2-1, is ETGVTQSPTHLIKTRGQQVTLRCSSQSGHNTVSWYQQALGQGPQFIFQYYREEENGRGNFPPRFSGLQFPNYSSELNVNALELDDSALYLCASSLVAGTGTNEQFFGPGTRLTVL.

This chain links TRBV4-3 with TRBJ1-1; the D is unclear. Germline lookup yields CDR1 LGHNA and CDR2 YSLEER. Trimming left V 3 bases short and J 4 bases short, with 15 bases between. There are 15 residues in the CDR3. CDR3: CASSQTTGRGTEAFF. Written as DNA, the CDR3 is TGCGCCAGCAGCCAGACCACCGGCCGGGGCACTGAAGCTTTCTTT.

The gene calls are TRBV30 and TRBJ2-2, with D possibly being TRBD1 (6 bases). V lost 3 bases and J 4 bases, leaving 18 bases between the germline ends. CDR3 length equals 16 residues. CDR1 is GTSNPN, CDR2 SVGIG, per germline (reference sequence). In nucleotides, the CDR3 is TGTGCCTGGAGCTCCTGGGGTAGCAGGGGCACCGGGGAGCTGTTTTTT. Translation gives CAWSSWGSRGTGELFF.

The rearrangement links TRBV25-1 to TRBJ2-1; 9 bases line up with TRBD2. Losses at the gene ends were 0 bases for V and 7 bases for J; bases not matched to a gene: 13. The CDR3 extends over 18 amino acids. CDR1 and CDR2 from the germline V gene are MGHDK and SYGVNS. CDR3 amino acids: CASSEYPIAGVGGNEQFF. The CDR3 DNA sequence: TGTGCCAGCAGTGAATATCCTATAGCGGGAGTCGGGGGGAATGAGCAGTTCTTC.

The chain is built from TRBV7-2 and TRBJ2-7; 7 nucleotides line up with TRBD2. Germline lookup yields CDR1 SGHTA and CDR2 FQGNSA. V lost 5 bases to trimming and J lost 3 bases; unmatched junction nucleotides: 7. The CDR3 runs 14 residues. CDR3 sequence (DNA): TGTGCCAGCAGCCCCTTAGGGAGGGTCTACGAGCAGTACTTC. Translating it yields CASSPLGRVYEQYF. The variable domain in full, with the rest retrieved from reference TRBV7-2 and TRBJ2-7, is GAGVSQSPSNKVTEKGKDVELRCDPISGHTALYWYRQSLGQGLEFLIYFQGNSAPDKSGLPSDRFSAERTGGSVSTLTIQRTQQEDSAVYLCASSPLGRVYEQYFGPGTRLTVT.

This chain joins TRBV30 and TRBJ1-2; TRBD1 is a possible D gene (6 bases). Germline loops: CDR1 GTSNPN, CDR2 SVGIG (reference sequence). The CDR3 consists of 13 residues. V was shortened by 1 base and J by 6 bases, with 12 bases between the two germline ends. CDR3 nucleotides: TGTGCCTGGAGTGGTGGGACACCTGATGGCTACACCTTC. Translated: CAWSGGTPDGYTF.

The genes are TRBV7-3 and TRBJ2-3; 11 nucleotides line up with TRBD2. CDR1 and CDR2 (germline): SGHTA, FQGTGA. Trimming removed 4 bases from V and 6 bases from J; junction bases left unmatched: 9. The CDR3 has 16 residues. CDR3 residues: CASSSIAGGPRDTQYF. The CDR3 bases are TGTGCCAGCAGCTCGATAGCGGGAGGGCCCCGCGATACGCAGTATTTT.

This chain uses TRBV30 with TRBJ2-3; 8 nucleotides match TRBD1. This CDR3 is 15 amino acids long. The trim removed 2 bases at V and 5 bases at J, leaving 9 bases unmatched. The germline CDR1 and CDR2 sequences are GTSNPN and SVGIG (reference sequence). The CDR3 DNA reads TGTGCCTGGAGTAATTCAGGGGGCTGGGGAGATACGCAGTATTTT. Translating it yields CAWSNSGGWGDTQYF. Looking up the rest from reference TRBV30 and TRBJ2-3 gives the full variable domain: SQTIHQWPATLVQPVGSPLSLECTVEGTSNPNLYWYRQAAGRGLQLLFYSVGIGQISSEVPQNLSASRPQDRQFILSSKKLLLSDSGFYLCAWSNSGGWGDTQYFGPGTRLTVL.

This clone was counted once. The chain recombines TRBV4-2 with TRBJ2-1; D might be TRBD2 (7 bases). This CDR3 region has 13 residues. Germline-derived CDR1 and CDR2 are LGHNA and YNFKEQ. Trimming took 4 bases from V and 16 from J, leaving 20 bases between them. CDR3: CASSRGGLPLRFF. DNA of the CDR3: TGTGCCAGCAGCCGGGGGGGGCTACCCCTGCGCTTCTTC.

The V and J genes are TRBV7-6 and TRBJ2-1, with 10 bases identical to TRBD2. The CDR3 length is 15 residues. Germline V gene data show CDR1 as SGHVS and CDR2 as FNYEAQ. V lost 3 bases, J lost 4 bases, and 3 bases stayed unmatched. As DNA, the CDR3 is TGTGCCAGCAGCTTGCTAGCGGGAGAATACAATGAGCAGTTCTTC. This gives the protein CASSLLAGEYNEQFF.

This clone was seen a few times. This chain connects TRBV11-2 to TRBJ1-1; no definite D call. V was trimmed by 3 bases and J by 2 bases, leaving 10 bases between them. This CDR3 region has 14 residues. Germline V lookup: CDR1 SGHAT, CDR2 FQNNGV. CDR3 sequence: CASSFGRSNTEAFF. DNA for the CDR3: TGTGCCAGCAGCTTCGGGAGGAGCAACACTGAAGCTTTCTTT.

V gene TRBV24-1 combines with J gene TRBJ2-5, with a weak D call TRBD1 (5 bases). The CDR3 has 13 residues. Germline CDR1 KGHDR, CDR2 SFDVKD. Between the trimmed V and J ends, which lost 5 bases and 5 bases, there was a span of 11 bases. The CDR3 DNA reads as TGTGCCACCAGTGCTGCAGGGCAGGAGACCCAGTACTTC. Translating gives CATSAAGQETQYF.

This rearrangement joins TRBV7-2 to TRBJ2-7; possible D gene TRBD2, 6 bases. Trimming cost V 5 bases and J 5 bases, with 16 bases left between them. This CDR3 has 14 residues. Germline V gene data show CDR1 as SGHTA and CDR2 as FQGNSA. The CDR3 protein is CASSRDFSAHEQYF. Here the CDR3 DNA reads TGTGCCAGCAGCAGGGACTTCTCAGCGCACGAGCAGTACTTC.

This chain connects TRBV7-9 to TRBJ1-4; no definite D call. CDR1 SEHNR and CDR2 FQNEAQ come from the germline V gene (reference sequence). Trimming shortened V by 1 base and J by 7 bases, and 13 bases separated the two germline ends. The CDR3 length is 15 residues. CDR3 in amino acids: CASSLGTGGGEKLFF. The CDR3 DNA follows: TGTGCCAGCAGCTTAGGAACTGGAGGAGGTGAAAAACTGTTTTTT.

V is TRBV7-9 and J is TRBJ2-4; 7 nucleotides match TRBD1. In germline, CDR1 is SEHNR, CDR2 FQNEAQ (reference sequence). This CDR3 contains 14 residues. V was clipped by 5 bases and J by 8 bases; unmatched bases: 9. CDR3 in DNA: TGTGCCAGCAGCCGAACCCGACAGGGAGACATTCAGTACTTC. This gives the protein CASSRTRQGDIQYF.

The chain carries TRBV10-3 and TRBJ2-1; 8 bases agree with TRBD2. The CDR3 totals 17 residues. Germline V gives CDR1 ENHRY, CDR2 SYGVKD. V lost 0 bases, J lost 8 bases, and 12 bases stayed unmatched. DNA for the CDR3: TGTGCCATCAGTGAGTCGACCGCGGGAGGCGGTTGGCATGAGCAGTTCTTC. As protein: CAISESTAGGGWHEQFF.

This clone has more than one count but fewer than ten. Here the CDR3 reads CASSDAGTSLLYEQYF. As DNA, the CDR3 is TGTGCCAGCAGCGATGCCGGGACTAGTTTGCTCTACGAGCAGTACTTC. The V call is TRBV7-2, the J call TRBJ2-7, with 8 bases lining up with TRBD2. This CDR3 is 16 amino acids long. The ends lost 5 bases at V and 3 bases at J; junction bases unmatched: 12. Per the germline V gene, CDR1 is SGHTA and CDR2 is FQGNSA.

The chain uses TRBV4-1 and TRBJ1-3; D may be TRBD1 (5 bases). CDR3 length equals 15 residues. From germline, CDR1 is MGHRA and CDR2 YSYEKL. V lost 2 bases to trimming and J lost 2 bases, with 10 bases between them. The CDR3: CASSQRTLTGNTIYF. In DNA form, the CDR3 reads TGCGCCAGCAGCCAAAGGACATTAACTGGAAACACCATATATTTT.

This chain links TRBV6-6 with TRBJ2-1, with D tentatively TRBD2 (6 bases). Trimming cost V 5 bases and J 9 bases, with 32 bases left between them. This CDR3 spans 19 amino acids. Germline CDR1 reads MNHNY; CDR2 reads SVGAGI (reference sequence). The CDR3 sequence: CASSPRELRFRREGSEQFF. CDR3 nucleotides: TGTGCCAGCAGTCCCCGGGAGTTACGCTTTCGGCGGGAAGGATCTGAGCAGTTCTTC.

Here the CDR3 DNA reads TGTGCCAGCAGCCGGACAGGGCGCAATCAGCCCCAGCATTTT. As protein: CASSRTGRNQPQHF. This chain joins TRBV6-2 or TRBV6-3 and TRBJ1-5; TRBD1 agrees at 8 bases. V trimming: 6 bases; J trimming: 2 bases; junction bases outside the gene matches: 3. Germline V lookup: CDR1 MNHEY, CDR2 SVGEGT. The CDR3 contains 14 residues.

The chain combines TRBV7-9 with TRBJ1-1, with D unresolved. The CDR3 runs 12 residues. V lost 9 bases to trimming and J lost 3 bases, with 11 bases between them. Germline CDR1 is SEHNR and CDR2 is FQNEAQ (reference sequence). DNA for the CDR3: TGTGCCAGTGACTTAATCTACACTGAAGCTTTCTTT. This gives the protein CASDLIYTEAFF. The full variable domain, rest sourced from reference TRBV7-9 and TRBJ1-1, is DTGVSQNPRHKITKRGQNVTFRCDPISEHNRLYWYRQTLGQGPEFLTYFQNEAQLEKSRLLSDRFSAERPKGSFSTLEIQRTEQGDSAMYLCASDLIYTEAFFGQGTRLTVV.

The chain is built from TRBV30 and TRBJ1-2; a weak D match, TRBD1 (6 bases). This CDR3 is built from 14 residues. From germline, CDR1 is GTSNPN and CDR2 SVGIG (reference sequence). Trimming removed 2 bases at V and 2 bases at J, with 12 bases between. The CDR3 is CAWSKGRGNYGYTF. The CDR3 bases are TGTGCCTGGAGTAAGGGGAGGGGGAACTATGGCTACACCTTC.

The rearrangement links TRBV7-2 to TRBJ1-1; TRBD1 agrees at 8 bases. V lost 8 bases, J lost 0 bases, and 11 bases stayed unmatched. Germline CDR1 and CDR2: SGHTA and FQGNSA. The CDR3 is 16 residues long. The DNA of the CDR3 is TGTGCCAGCTGGGGGAGTCTGGACAGGGTGAACACTGAAGCTTTCTTT. It translates to CASWGSLDRVNTEAFF.